The 30 T cell receptor beta chains below were found in one sample sequenced in a study of T cell changes during pregnancy in multiple sclerosis. Measured with immunoSEQ multiplex PCR; TCRdb has only the in-frame clones, and not every one. The table includes roughly 40,000 clones, roughly nine tenths detected once. Sequencing used CD4+ T cells from peripheral blood mononuclear cells, obtained before pregnancy. These receptors were taken from a female donor with multiple sclerosis, enrolled in a pregnancy study.

The J gene is TRBJ1-6, the V gene TRBV7-9; the D gene is possibly TRBD1 (5 bases). The V gene lost 1 base and the J gene lost 4 bases, with 11 bases spanning the gap. This CDR3 has 16 residues. Germline V gene lookup returns CDR1 SEHNR and CDR2 FQNEAQ (reference sequence). CDR3 in amino acids: CASSLGRQFYNSPLHF. The CDR3 bases are TGTGCCAGCAGCTTAGGGAGACAGTTTTATAATTCACCCCTCCACTTT.

This chain uses TRBV19 with TRBJ2-2, with TRBD1 identical over 7 bases. The CDR3 has 14 amino acids. V was pared by 6 bases and J by 3 bases, with 4 bases of the junction left unmatched. Germline V gene data show CDR1 as LNHDA and CDR2 as SQIVND (reference sequence). The CDR3 bases are TGTGCCAGTAGCGTCCAGGGGGACACCGGGGAGCTGTTTTTT. This codes for CASSVQGDTGELFF.

The J gene is TRBJ1-6, the V gene TRBV10-3, with a possible D match to TRBD1 (5 bases). Trimming cost V 11 bases and J 6 bases, with 14 bases left between them. The CDR3 is 13 amino acids. Germline assignment: CDR1 ENHRY and CDR2 SYGVKD. The CDR3 here is CAAQGYLNSPLHF. The DNA of the CDR3 is TGTGCCGCTCAGGGATACCTTAATTCACCCCTCCACTTT.

CDR3 nucleotide sequence: TGTGCCAGCAGCTTAAAGACAGGAACTGAAGCTTTCTTT. Its translation is CASSLKTGTEAFF. The chain has TRBV7-3 and TRBJ1-1, with D maybe TRBD1 (6 bases). Germline CDR1 SGHTA, CDR2 FQGTGA. This CDR3 has 13 residues. V dropped 1 base and J dropped 5 bases, with 8 bases sitting between them.

The chain uses TRBV7-3 and TRBJ1-2, with TRBD1 as a possible D gene (5 bases). Trimming left V 6 bases short and J 4 bases short, with 15 bases between. CDR1 is SGHTA and CDR2 is FQGTGA in the germline V gene. CDR3 length equals 14 residues. Here the CDR3 reads CASRMTGLSYGYTF. DNA of the CDR3: TGTGCCAGCAGGATGACGGGACTGAGCTATGGCTACACCTTC.

A single count supports this clone. J is TRBJ1-2 and V is TRBV7-3, with 8 positions matching TRBD1. The CDR3 has 16 residues. The V gene end was trimmed by 5 bases and the J gene end by 7 bases; junction bases not matched to a gene: 15. CDR1 is SGHTA and CDR2 is FQGTGA in the germline V gene. This CDR3 reads CASSPNPAGGSGGYTF. CDR3 in DNA: TGTGCCAGCAGCCCCAACCCCGCAGGGGGCAGCGGTGGCTACACCTTC.

The genes are TRBV4-1 and TRBJ1-3; maybe TRBD1 (6 bases). V was clipped by 1 base and J by 0 bases, with 10 bases between them. The CDR3 extends over 16 amino acids. Germline V lookup: CDR1 MGHRA, CDR2 YSYEKL. Here the CDR3 DNA reads TGCGCCAGCAGCCAAGCGACAGGAAACTCTGGAAACACCATATATTTT. Translation gives CASSQATGNSGNTIYF.

This clone was seen just once. The J gene is TRBJ2-3, the V gene TRBV4-2; 8 bases map to TRBD2. V trimming: 0 bases; J trimming: 12 bases; junction bases outside the gene matches: 20. The CDR3 has 18 amino acids. Germline V gene lookup returns CDR1 LGHNA and CDR2 YNFKEQ. The CDR3 sequence is CASSQDRTGLASRGSQYF. CDR3 nucleotide sequence: TGTGCCAGCAGCCAAGATCGAACAGGACTAGCCAGTCGGGGGTCTCAGTATTTT.

The chain couples TRBV7-2 to TRBJ2-7, with 7 bases that match TRBD1. The J segment lost 2 bases and the V segment lost 5 bases, leaving 6 bases of the junction unmatched. Germline-derived CDR1 and CDR2 are SGHTA and FQGNSA. This CDR3 is built from 14 residues. In nucleotides, the CDR3 is TGTGCCAGCAGCAGGGACAGTCTCGCCTACGAGCAGTACTTC. Translation: CASSRDSLAYEQYF.

The rearrangement uses TRBV19 and TRBJ1-3; D is uncertain. Between the trimmed V and J ends, which lost 4 bases and 0 bases, there was a span of 7 bases. The CDR3 consists of 14 residues. The germline CDR1 and CDR2 sequences are LNHDA and SQIVND (reference sequence). The CDR3 bases are TGTGCCAGTAGTAATCGGGACTCTGGAAACACCATATATTTT. Encoded protein: CASSNRDSGNTIYF.

The genes are TRBV7-8 and TRBJ1-1, with D maybe TRBD1 (6 bases). The CDR3 sequence is 18 residues long. CDR1 and CDR2 (germline): SGHVS, FQNEAQ. Trimming stripped 0 bases from V and 7 bases from J, with 24 bases between. CDR3 sequence (DNA): TGTGCCAGCAGCTTAGCGTCCCAGCGGGGGGCTCATGCTGGTGAAGCTTTCTTT. Translated, it gives CASSLASQRGAHAGEAFF. The entire variable domain, with the rest obtained from reference TRBV7-8 and TRBJ1-1, is as follows: GAGVSQSPRYKVAKRGQDVALRCDPISGHVSLFWYQQALGQGPEFLTYFQNEAQLDKSGLPSDRFFAERPEGSVSTLKIQRTQQEDSAVYLCASSLASQRGAHAGEAFFGQGTRLTVV.

This sequence joins TRBV2 and TRBJ1-5, with D possibly TRBD1 on 6 matching bases. The CDR3 sequence is 15 residues long. From germline, CDR1 is SNHLY and CDR2 FYNNEI. V shed 8 bases and J shed 8 bases, with 22 bases lying between them. The CDR3 protein is CASSLLTGSVEPQHF. The DNA for the CDR3 is TGTGCCAGCTCCCTCCTAACAGGGTCCGTGGAGCCCCAGCATTTT.

The rearrangement joins TRBV6-1 to TRBJ1-1, with D possibly being TRBD1 (5 bases). Trimming pared 3 bases from V and 3 bases from J, leaving 11 bases between. Per the germline V gene, CDR1 is MNHNS and CDR2 is SASEGT. CDR3 length: 14 amino acids. For the CDR3, the DNA is TGTGCCAGCAGTGACGGGACTCCGGACACTGAAGCTTTCTTT. Translated: CASSDGTPDTEAFF.

The chain recombines TRBV14 with TRBJ2-5, with a possible D match to TRBD2 (6 bases). Per germline, CDR1 SGHDN and CDR2 FVKESK. CDR3 size: 16 residues. Deletions cut 3 bases from V and 2 bases from J, with 16 bases between. The CDR3 coding sequence is TGTGCCAGCAGCCATGGGAGGCCTAGCGCACAAGAGACCCAGTACTTC. Residues: CASSHGRPSAQETQYF.

The chain has TRBV5-8 and TRBJ2-7, with TRBD1 identical over 9 bases. The CDR3 loop spans 15 amino acids. CDR1 and CDR2 from the germline V gene are SGHTS and YDEGEE. V lost 3 bases to trimming and J lost 1 base; unmatched junction nucleotides: 5. DNA for the CDR3: TGTGCCAGCAGCTCAGGACAGGGGAAGTCCTACGAGCAGTACTTC. It specifies CASSSGQGKSYEQYF.

The chain recombines TRBV5-6 with TRBJ2-3; D may be TRBD2 (6 bases). The germline V gene encodes CDR1 SGHDT and CDR2 YYEEEE. Trimming stripped 2 bases from V and 2 bases from J, with 15 bases between. This CDR3 is built from 16 residues. CDR3 region: CASSFSAGPSTDTQYF. The CDR3, as DNA: TGTGCCAGCAGCTTTAGCGCGGGGCCTTCCACAGATACGCAGTATTTT.

About this clone itself: One end of the junction fails to match germline, which may point to a read error. The chain couples TRBV6-1 to TRBJ2-3, with a weak D call TRBD2 (5 bases). Germline CDR1 and CDR2: MNHNS and SASEGT. The CDR3 loop spans 14 amino acids. The CDR3 is CASHTRGSTDTQYF. CDR3 coding DNA: TGTGCCAGCCACACTAGAGGCAGCACAGATACACAGTATTTT.

This clone was detected once. The rearrangement links TRBV7-8 to TRBJ1-1, with 7 nucleotides matching TRBD1. V gave up 0 bases and J gave up 7 bases; unmatched junction bases: 11. Germline lookup yields CDR1 SGHVS and CDR2 FQNEAQ. The CDR3 covers 16 residues. CDR3: CASSLADGRQGDEAFF. CDR3 coding DNA: TGTGCCAGCAGCTTAGCGGACGGGAGACAGGGAGATGAAGCTTTCTTT.

The rearrangement links TRBV5-4 to TRBJ2-1; weak D call: TRBD2 (5 bases). Germline CDR1 reads SGHNT; CDR2 reads YYREEE (reference sequence). CDR3 length: 15 residues. V was shortened by 2 bases and J by 2 bases, with 11 bases between the two germline ends. In DNA form, the CDR3 reads TGTGCCAGCAGCTTCACGGGGAATCCCTACAATGAGCAGTTCTTC. Translated: CASSFTGNPYNEQFF.

The chain carries TRBV7-9 and TRBJ1-1; D is unclear. Trimming took off 4 bases at V and 7 bases at J, with 16 bases between the two ends. There are 14 residues in the CDR3. Germline V CDR1 and CDR2: SEHNR, FQNEAQ (reference sequence). The CDR3 region has the DNA TGTGCCAGCAGCTCAGTAATAAACGGGGTTGAAGCTTTCTTT. It translates to CASSSVINGVEAFF.

The J gene is TRBJ1-6, the V gene TRBV7-2, with 9 positions matching TRBD1. CDR3 length equals 16 residues. The germline gives CDR1 SGHTA, CDR2 FQGNSA. Trimming at V came to 3 bases and at J to 10 bases, leaving 10 bases not matched to a gene. The CDR3 DNA follows: TGTGCCAGCAGCTTCAGCACCGGGACAGGGAACTCACCCCTCCACTTT. Its protein is CASSFSTGTGNSPLHF. Complete variable domain (other parts from reference TRBV7-2 and TRBJ1-6): GAGVSQSPSNKVTEKGKDVELRCDPISGHTALYWYRQSLGQGLEFLIYFQGNSAPDKSGLPSDRFSAERTGGSVSTLTIQRTQQEDSAVYLCASSFSTGTGNSPLHFGNGTRLTVT.

This clone was counted once. The chain is built from TRBV5-1 and TRBJ1-4; D is perhaps TRBD1 (5 bases). V was shortened by 0 bases and J by 5 bases, with 11 bases between the two germline ends. The CDR3 is 15 amino acids. Germline CDR1 SGHRS, CDR2 YFSETQ. The CDR3 DNA follows: TGCGCCAGCAGCTTGGGGGGCGTCGGCAATGAAAAACTGTTTTTT. Its translation is CASSLGGVGNEKLFF.

The chain links TRBV9 to TRBJ2-1, with a weak D call TRBD2 (6 bases). Germline CDR1 reads SGDLS; CDR2 reads YYNGEE. The CDR3 sequence is 15 residues long. V was cut by 2 bases and J by 2 bases, with 11 bases left in between. The CDR3 DNA reads as TGTGCCAGCAGCGTTGGGGGGTCAGCCTACAATGAGCAGTTCTTC. Translation gives CASSVGGSAYNEQFF.

This clone was seen a single time. The chain has TRBV10-3 and TRBJ2-7; 7 bases fit TRBD2. CDR1 ENHRY and CDR2 SYGVKD come from the germline V gene. The CDR3 spans 12 residues. V dropped 10 bases and J dropped 6; count of bases not matched to a gene: 9. The CDR3: CASRGGAFEQYF. CDR3 nucleotides: TGTGCCAGCCGCGGGGGAGCCTTCGAGCAGTACTTC.

The chain combines TRBV5-1 with TRBJ2-1, with 10 bases identical to TRBD2. The V gene's germline CDR1 is SGHRS and CDR2 YFSETQ. J was trimmed by 6 bases and V by 0 bases; bases with no gene match: 6. The length of the CDR3 is 16 residues. CDR3 loop: CASSLGASGRSNEQFF. CDR3 nucleotides: TGCGCCAGCAGCTTGGGGGCTAGCGGGAGATCCAATGAGCAGTTCTTC.

The V gene is TRBV5-1, the J gene TRBJ2-1, with D perhaps matching TRBD2 (7 bases). The ends were cut back, 4 bases at V and 9 bases at J, with 14 bases in the middle. The CDR3 extends over 13 amino acids. CDR1 and CDR2 (germline): SGHRS, YFSETQ. The CDR3, as DNA: TGCGCCAGCAGCACCGGGGGGCCGGGTGAGCAGTTCTTC. Encoded protein: CASSTGGPGEQFF.

CDR3 nucleotides: TGTGCCAGCGAGGGACAGCTAAGCTCCTACAATGAGCAGTTCTTC. It specifies CASEGQLSSYNEQFF. This chain joins TRBV6-6 and TRBJ2-1; TRBD1 agrees at 7 bases. Germline trimming cut 8 bases from V and 0 bases from J; bases unmatched to any gene: 7. The CDR3 length is 15 residues. Per the germline V gene, CDR1 is MNHNY and CDR2 is SVGAGI (reference sequence).

The chain's CDR3 is CASSPTLAGGTGTQYF. CDR3 DNA: TGTGCCAGCAGCCCCACCTTAGCGGGGGGGACGGGTACGCAGTATTTT. The chain uses TRBV7-2 and TRBJ2-3; 11 bases fit TRBD2. The CDR3 totals 16 residues. The V gene's germline CDR1 is SGHTA and CDR2 FQGNSA. J lost 8 bases, V lost 5 bases, and 12 bases had no gene match.

This chain connects TRBV25-1 to TRBJ1-2; D unclear. The length of the CDR3 is 15 residues. V lost 3 bases, J lost 8 bases, and 19 bases lay in between. Per the germline V gene, CDR1 is MGHDK and CDR2 is SYGVNS. This CDR3 is CASSDKLGGNRGYTF. Written as DNA, the CDR3 is TGTGCCAGCAGTGACAAACTGGGAGGGAACAGAGGCTACACCTTC.

This sequence joins TRBV18 and TRBJ1-1; D uncertain. The CDR3 consists of 13 residues. Trimming removed 8 bases at V and 3 bases at J, with 13 bases between. Germline-derived CDR1 and CDR2 are KGHSH and LQKENI. Written as DNA, the CDR3 is TGTGCCAGCCGCGTGTGGGAGGACACTGAAGCTTTCTTT. This codes for CASRVWEDTEAFF.